This TCR beta chain originates from a study of human T cells and chemical hapten exposure. For the study at large: Investigators sensitized about 2 cm by about 2 cm of upper inner arm skin with 2% DPC.

Looked up from germline, CDR1 is SGHRS and CDR2 is YFSETQ. V dropped 3 bases and J dropped 0 bases, with 12 bases sitting between them. There are 16 residues in the CDR3. Via MiXCR, TCRdb re-called the RACE reads, giving one row per CDR3 protein. The table includes more than 250,000 distinct CDR3 sequences, more than 6.5% detected once. The sample's time point: pre-sensitization, week 0. Treatment here: therapeutic diphenylcyclopropenone sensitization with weekly scalp DPC. The input for sequencing was whole blood, taken in connection with sensitization to the hapten diphenylcyclopropenone (DPC). This receptor was obtained from a middle-aged woman with alopecia areata. Some clones in this sample may be carry-over from other donors' samples. The chain employs TRBV5-1 and TRBJ2-2, with D perhaps given as TRBD1 or TRBD2 (5 bases each). The CDR3 nucleotides are TGCGCCAGCAGCTCGGGACCCCCGGCGAACACCGGGGAGCTGTTTTTT. It is translated as CASSSGPPANTGELFF.